This T cell receptor beta chain was identified in a study of monozygotic twins with cystic fibrosis. The wider study: Libraries were built from about 3 micrograms of fragmented DNA using approximately 16 PCR cycles.

About this clone: Antigen: not known.

Produced via immunoSEQ multiplex PCR; TCRdb's table is partial and in-frame only. Of approximately 25,000 clones in the sample, 80% to 95% were seen once. Per the germline V gene, CDR1 is KGHSH and CDR2 is LQKENI. The CDR3 totals 11 residues. Trimming pared 6 bases from V and 5 bases from J, leaving 6 bases between. Findings and caveats of the study: Nucleotide-identical clonotype sharing was significantly higher within monozygotic CF twin pairs than between unrelated CF individuals.

The chain combines TRBV18 with TRBJ2-3, with unresolved D. This receptor was taken from a girl aged 2-10 years with cystic fibrosis. The sequencing input was blood. CDR3 nucleotide sequence: TGTGCCAGCTCGAAGAGAGATACGCAGTATTTT. This gives the protein CASSKRDTQYF.